The 9 T cell receptor beta chains listed next were all sequenced from one sample in a study of blood T cell repertoires in COVID-19. Clones were sequenced by immunoSEQ multiplex PCR, and TCRdb holds only the in-frame ones, with some missing. This table has 450,000 to 500,000 clones, approximately 85% appearing once. Source material: peripheral blood. Receptors originate from a human donor in a cohort sampled during active COVID-19.

The V and J genes are TRBV7-2 and TRBJ1-4; possibly TRBD1 for D (6 bases). The CDR3 contains 15 residues. The ends were cut back, 5 bases at V and 4 bases at J, with 14 bases in the middle. The germline gives CDR1 SGHTA, CDR2 FQGNSA. The CDR3 bases are TGTGCCAGCAGCCAAGGGGGACACTTTAATGAAAAACTGTTTTTT. Protein: CASSQGGHFNEKLFF. Full variable domain (outside the CDR3, taken from reference TRBV7-2 and TRBJ1-4): GAGVSQSPSNKVTEKGKDVELRCDPISGHTALYWYRQSLGQGLEFLIYFQGNSAPDKSGLPSDRFSAERTGGSVSTLTIQRTQQEDSAVYLCASSQGGHFNEKLFFGSGTQLSVL.

This chain joins TRBV7-2 and TRBJ2-1; 9 positions agree with TRBD1. The V and J ends lost 4 bases and 6 bases, in that order; junction bases with no gene match: 7. The CDR3 runs to 15 residues. CDR1 is SGHTA and CDR2 is FQGNSA in the germline V gene. The CDR3 bases are TGTGCCAGCAGCTCCCGGACAGGGGAGACCAATGAGCAGTTCTTC. It codes for CASSSRTGETNEQFF.

Regarding this clone: Compared with germline, one end of the junction differs, possibly owing to a read error. The rearrangement uses TRBV28 and TRBJ2-7; D unresolved. The CDR3 loop spans 10 amino acids. In germline, CDR1 is MDHEN, CDR2 SYDVKM. In nucleotides, the CDR3 is TGTGCCAGCTCCTCCTTCGAGCAGTACTTC. Protein: CASSSFEQYF.

V usage is TRBV5-8 and J usage is TRBJ1-4; 7 nucleotides agree with TRBD1. The length of the CDR3 is 15 residues. The germline CDR1 and CDR2 sequences are SGHTS and YDEGEE. V lost 0 bases, J lost 4 bases, and 3 bases stayed unmatched. The CDR3 nucleotides read TGTGCCAGCAGCTTGGAAGGGACAGTTAATGAAAAACTGTTTTTT. This encodes CASSLEGTVNEKLFF.

The chain carries TRBV29-1 and TRBJ2-7; 13 bases match TRBD2. Germline trimming cut 5 bases from V and 6 bases from J; bases unmatched to any gene: 7. The germline V gene has CDR1 SQVTM and CDR2 ANQGSEA. This CDR3 contains 14 residues. The DNA of the CDR3 is TGCAGCGTTTCCACGAGACTAGCGGGAGGCGAGCAGTACTTC. Its protein product is CSVSTRLAGGEQYF.

The V gene is TRBV11-3, the J gene TRBJ2-3; 9 bases map to TRBD2. CDR3 length: 15 amino acids. V lost 5 bases and J lost 1; bases outside the gene matches: 4. Germline V gives CDR1 SGHNT, CDR2 YENEEA. The DNA for the CDR3 is TGTGCCAGCAGCACCCGGACTAGCGGCACAGATACGCAGTATTTT. Protein product: CASSTRTSGTDTQYF.

This rearrangement joins TRBV19 to TRBJ2-7; 8 bases map to TRBD1. Germline V gene sequence: CDR1 LNHDA, CDR2 SQIVND (reference sequence). V lost 5 bases and J lost 4; bases outside the gene matches: 7. The CDR3 sequence is 14 residues long. The CDR3, as DNA: TGTGCCAGTAGTTTCCGGGACAGGCCATACGAGCAGTACTTC. Its protein is CASSFRDRPYEQYF.

The CDR3 DNA reads as TGTGCCAGCAGTTGGGGTGGGAGCTCCTACGAGCAGTACTTC. Encoded protein: CASSWGGSSYEQYF. V and J are TRBV28 and TRBJ2-7; D is perhaps TRBD2 (5 bases). The V and J ends lost 4 bases and 0 bases respectively, with 10 bases between them. The germline V gene encodes CDR1 MDHEN and CDR2 SYDVKM. There are 14 residues in the CDR3. Full variable domain (missing parts from reference TRBV28 and TRBJ2-7): DVKVTQSSRYLVKRTGEKVFLECVQDMDHENMFWYRQDPGLGLRLIYFSYDVKMKEKGDIPEGYSVSREKKERFSLILESASTNQTSMYLCASSWGGSSYEQYFGPGTRLTVT.

This clone is a singleton in its sample. The chain is built from TRBV9 and TRBJ2-1, with D perhaps matching TRBD2 (6 bases). V was trimmed by 2 bases and J by 0 bases, leaving 9 bases between them. This CDR3 comprises 15 residues. The germline V gene encodes CDR1 SGDLS and CDR2 YYNGEE. The CDR3 nucleotides are TGTGCCAGCAGCGTTAGCGGAGGCTCCTACAATGAGCAGTTCTTC. Amino acids: CASSVSGGSYNEQFF. Together with reference TRBV9 and TRBJ2-1, the CDR3 gives the full variable domain: DSGVTQTPKHLITATGQRVTLRCSPRSGDLSVYWYQQSLDQGLQFLIQYYNGEERAKGNILERFSAQQFPDLHSELNLSSLELGDSALYFCASSVSGGSYNEQFFGPGTRLTVL.